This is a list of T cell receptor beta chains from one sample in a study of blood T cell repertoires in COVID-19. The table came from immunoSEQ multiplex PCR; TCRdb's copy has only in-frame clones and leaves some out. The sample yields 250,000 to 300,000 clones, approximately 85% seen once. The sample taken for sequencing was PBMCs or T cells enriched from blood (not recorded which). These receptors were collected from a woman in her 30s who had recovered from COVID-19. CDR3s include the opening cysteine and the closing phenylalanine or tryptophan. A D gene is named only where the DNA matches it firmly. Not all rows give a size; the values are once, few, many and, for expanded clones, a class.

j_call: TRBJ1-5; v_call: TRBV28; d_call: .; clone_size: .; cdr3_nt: TGTGCCAGCACCGTTCGTAGCAATCAGCCCCAGCATTTT; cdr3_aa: CASTVRSNQPQHF
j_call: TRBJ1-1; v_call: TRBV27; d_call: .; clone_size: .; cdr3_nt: TGTGCCAGCAGTTTGTGGGGCGCCAGCACTGAAGCTTTCTTT; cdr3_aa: CASSLWGASTEAFF
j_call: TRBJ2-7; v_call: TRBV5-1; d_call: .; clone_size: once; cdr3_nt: TGCGCCAGCAGCTTTCGGGGTCCCTACGAGCAGTACTTC; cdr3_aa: CASSFRGPYEQYF
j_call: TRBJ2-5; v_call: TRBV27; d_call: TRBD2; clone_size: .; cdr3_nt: TGTGCCAGCAGTCCCCTCCGAGACGGGAGGTTCCAAGAGACCCAGTACTTC; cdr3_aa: CASSPLRDGRFQETQYF
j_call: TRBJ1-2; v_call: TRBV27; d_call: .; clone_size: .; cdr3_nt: TGTGCCAGCGGTGGCAGGAGGTATGGCTACACCTTC; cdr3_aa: CASGGRRYGYTF
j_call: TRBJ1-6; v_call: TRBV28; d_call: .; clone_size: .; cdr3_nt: TGTGCCACGGCCTCCGGTGGAGGGCCGAATTCACCCCTCCACTTT; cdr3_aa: CATASGGGPNSPLHF
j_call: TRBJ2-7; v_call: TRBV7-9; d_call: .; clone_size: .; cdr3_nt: TGTGCCAGCAGCATAAGCCGCGCCAGGGGCAAATCCTACGAGCAGTACTTC; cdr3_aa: CASSISRARGKSYEQYF
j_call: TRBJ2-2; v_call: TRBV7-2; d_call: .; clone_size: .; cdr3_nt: TGTGCCAGCAGCTTAACCAGGAACACCGGGGAGCTGTTTTTT; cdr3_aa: CASSLTRNTGELFF
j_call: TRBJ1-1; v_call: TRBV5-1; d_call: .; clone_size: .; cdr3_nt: TGCGCCAGCAGCTTGGACAGGGCCGGAACTGAAGCTTTCTTT; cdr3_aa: CASSLDRAGTEAFF
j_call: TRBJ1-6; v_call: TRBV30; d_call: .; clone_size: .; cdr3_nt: TGTGCCTGGAGTGTACAACCCGGGAACTTTAATTCACCCCTCCACTTT; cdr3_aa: CAWSVQPGNFNSPLHF
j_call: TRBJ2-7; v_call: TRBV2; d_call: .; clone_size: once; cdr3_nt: TGTGCCAGCACCCTGGGGGGGGCAGGGCCTCTTGTAATTGGCCTCTTC; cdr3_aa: CASTLGGAGPLVIGLF
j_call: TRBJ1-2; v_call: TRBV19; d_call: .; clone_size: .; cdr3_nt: TGTGCCAGTACGGCGAGACAGATCGGTGGCTACACCTTC; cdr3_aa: CASTARQIGGYTF
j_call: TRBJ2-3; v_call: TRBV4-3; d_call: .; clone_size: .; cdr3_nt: TGCGCCAGCAGCCGAACGTGGGTCGGCGGGGGCACAGATACGCAGTATTTT; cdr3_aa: CASSRTWVGGGTDTQYF
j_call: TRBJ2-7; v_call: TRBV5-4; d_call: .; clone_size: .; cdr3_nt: TGTGCCAGCAGCTTGTACGGTCTGAGGGAAAGATCCTACGAGCAGTACTTC; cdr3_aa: CASSLYGLRERSYEQYF
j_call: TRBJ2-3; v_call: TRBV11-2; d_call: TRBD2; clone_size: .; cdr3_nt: TGTGCCAGCAGCTTGAGACTAGCGGGGACCCTCCCAGATACGCAGTATTTT; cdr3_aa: CASSLRLAGTLPDTQYF
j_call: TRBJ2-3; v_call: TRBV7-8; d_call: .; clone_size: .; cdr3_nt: TGTGCCAGCAGCTTATATCACAGGATGAGCACAGATACGCAGTATTTT; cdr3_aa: CASSLYHRMSTDTQYF
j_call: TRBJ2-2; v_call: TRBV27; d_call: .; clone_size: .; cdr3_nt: TGTGCCAGCAGATGGAGCTCGGGCACCGGGGAGCTGTTTTTT; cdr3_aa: CASRWSSGTGELFF
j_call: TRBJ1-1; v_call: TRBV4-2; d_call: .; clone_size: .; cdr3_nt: TGTGCCAGCAGCCAATTCATCGGATCCTCGGGGGTCCGCACCGAAGCTTTCTTT; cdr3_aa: CASSQFIGSSGVRTEAFF
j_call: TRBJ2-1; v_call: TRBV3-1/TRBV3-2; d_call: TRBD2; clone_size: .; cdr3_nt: TGTGCCAGCAGCGCGTCCTACGCCGGGACTAGCGGGAGGAATGAGCAGTTCTTC; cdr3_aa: CASSASYAGTSGRNEQFF
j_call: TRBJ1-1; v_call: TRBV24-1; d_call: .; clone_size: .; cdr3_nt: TGTGCCACCAGTGCCGGGGGGACTGAAGCTTTCTTT; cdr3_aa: CATSAGGTEAFF
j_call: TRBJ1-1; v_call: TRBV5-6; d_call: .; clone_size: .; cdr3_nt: TGTGCCAGCACCCTGGTGGGCAGTAACACTGAAGCTTTCTTT; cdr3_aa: CASTLVGSNTEAFF
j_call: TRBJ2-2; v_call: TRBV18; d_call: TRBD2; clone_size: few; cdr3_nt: TGTGCCAGCTCGGGACTAGCGGGAGTCGGCACCGGGGAGCTGTTTTTT; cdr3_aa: CASSGLAGVGTGELFF
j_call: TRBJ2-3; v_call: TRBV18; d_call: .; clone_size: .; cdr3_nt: TGTGCCAGCTCACCAGGGGGGGCCCCAGATACGCAGTATTTT; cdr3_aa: CASSPGGAPDTQYF
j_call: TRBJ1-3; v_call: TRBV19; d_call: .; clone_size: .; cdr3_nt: TGTGCCACCTCTTTTGGGGGGTCTGGAAACACCATATATTTT; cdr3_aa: CATSFGGSGNTIYF
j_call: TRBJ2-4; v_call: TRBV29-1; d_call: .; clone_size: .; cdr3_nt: TGCAGCGGTCAAGGGAGTACCAAAAACATTCAGTACTTC; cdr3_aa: CSGQGSTKNIQYF
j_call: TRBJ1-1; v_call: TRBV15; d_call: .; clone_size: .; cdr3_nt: TGTGCCACCAGCAGAGGGTCTGGTCGGCAGGGGCGCAGGGGGAACACTGAAGCTTTCTTT; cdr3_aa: CATSRGSGRQGRRGNTEAFF
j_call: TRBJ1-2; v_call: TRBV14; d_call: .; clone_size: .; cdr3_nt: TGTGCCAGCAGCCATAGAGGCGGCTACACCTTC; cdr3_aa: CASSHRGGYTF
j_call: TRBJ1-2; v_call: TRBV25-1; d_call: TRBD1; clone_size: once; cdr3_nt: TGTGCCAGCAGTGAATTTGCGGGACAGGCCCGCTTC; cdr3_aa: CASSEFAGQARF
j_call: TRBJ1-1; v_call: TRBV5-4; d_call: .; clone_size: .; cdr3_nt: TGTGCCAGCAGCTTGGCTGGACACCTTACTGAAGCTTTCTTT; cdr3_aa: CASSLAGHLTEAFF